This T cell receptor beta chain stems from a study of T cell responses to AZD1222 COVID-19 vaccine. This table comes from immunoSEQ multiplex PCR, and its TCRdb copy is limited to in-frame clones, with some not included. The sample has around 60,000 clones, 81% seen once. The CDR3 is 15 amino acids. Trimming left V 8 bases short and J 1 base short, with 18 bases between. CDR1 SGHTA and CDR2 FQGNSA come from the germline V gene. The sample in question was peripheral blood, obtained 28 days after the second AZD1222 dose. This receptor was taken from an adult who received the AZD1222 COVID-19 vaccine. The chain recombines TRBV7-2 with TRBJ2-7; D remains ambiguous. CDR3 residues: CASLEMIDSSYEQYF. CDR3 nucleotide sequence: TGTGCCAGCCTTGAGATGATCGATAGTTCCTACGAGCAGTACTTC.